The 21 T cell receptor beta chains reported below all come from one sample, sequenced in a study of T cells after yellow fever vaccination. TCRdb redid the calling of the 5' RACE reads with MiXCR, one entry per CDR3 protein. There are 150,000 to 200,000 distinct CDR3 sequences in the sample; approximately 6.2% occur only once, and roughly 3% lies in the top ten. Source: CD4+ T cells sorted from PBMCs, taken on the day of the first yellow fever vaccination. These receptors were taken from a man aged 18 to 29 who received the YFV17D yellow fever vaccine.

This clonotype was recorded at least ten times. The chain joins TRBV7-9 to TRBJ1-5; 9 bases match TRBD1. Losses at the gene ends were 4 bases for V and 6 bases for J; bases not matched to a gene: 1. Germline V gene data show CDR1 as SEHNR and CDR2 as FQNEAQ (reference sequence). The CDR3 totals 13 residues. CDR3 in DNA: TGTGCCAGCAGCTCACAGGGGGCTCAGCCCCAGCATTTT. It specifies CASSSQGAQPQHF.

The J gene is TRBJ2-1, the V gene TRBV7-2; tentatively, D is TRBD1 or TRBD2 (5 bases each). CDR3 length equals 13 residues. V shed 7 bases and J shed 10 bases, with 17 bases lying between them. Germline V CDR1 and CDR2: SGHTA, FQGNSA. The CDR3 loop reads CASTIRTRGEQFF. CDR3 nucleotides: TGTGCCAGCACCATCAGAACTAGGGGCGAGCAGTTCTTC.

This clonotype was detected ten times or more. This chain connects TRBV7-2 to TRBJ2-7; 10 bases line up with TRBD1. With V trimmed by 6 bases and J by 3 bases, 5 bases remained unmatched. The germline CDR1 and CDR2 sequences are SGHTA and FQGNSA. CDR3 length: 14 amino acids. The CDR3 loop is CASRLGQGSYEQYF. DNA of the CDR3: TGTGCCAGCAGACTGGGACAGGGGAGCTACGAGCAGTACTTC.

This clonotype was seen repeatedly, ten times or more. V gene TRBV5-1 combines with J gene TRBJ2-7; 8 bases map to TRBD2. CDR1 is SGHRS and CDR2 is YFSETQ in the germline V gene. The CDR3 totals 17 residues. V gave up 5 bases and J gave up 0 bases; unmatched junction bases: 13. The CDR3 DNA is TGCGCCAGCAGACTTATCGCGGGACTAGGCCGCTCCTACGAGCAGTACTTC. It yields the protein CASRLIAGLGRSYEQYF.

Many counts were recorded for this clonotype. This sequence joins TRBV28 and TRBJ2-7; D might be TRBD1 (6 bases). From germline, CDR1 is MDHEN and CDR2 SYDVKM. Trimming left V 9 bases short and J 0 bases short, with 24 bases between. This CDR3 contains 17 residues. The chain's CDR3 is CARCRALGGGSSYEQYV. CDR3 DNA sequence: TGTGCCAGGTGTCGAGCGTTAGGGGGTGGAAGCTCCTACGAGCAGTACGTC.

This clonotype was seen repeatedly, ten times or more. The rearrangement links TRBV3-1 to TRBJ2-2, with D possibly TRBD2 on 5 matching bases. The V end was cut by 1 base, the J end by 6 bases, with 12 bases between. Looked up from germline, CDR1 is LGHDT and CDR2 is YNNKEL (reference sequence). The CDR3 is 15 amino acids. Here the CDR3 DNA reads TGTGCCAGCAGCCAAGTTTCCGGGGTACCCGGGGAGCTGTTTTTT. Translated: CASSQVSGVPGELFF.

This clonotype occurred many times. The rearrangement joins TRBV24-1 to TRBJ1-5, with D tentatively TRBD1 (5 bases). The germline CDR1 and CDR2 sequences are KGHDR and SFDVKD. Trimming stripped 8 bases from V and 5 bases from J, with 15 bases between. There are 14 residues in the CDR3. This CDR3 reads CATNRKKGYQPQHF. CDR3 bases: TGTGCCACCAACAGAAAAAAGGGGTATCAGCCCCAGCATTTT.

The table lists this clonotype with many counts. DNA of the CDR3: TGTGCCAGCAGCCCCCGGGACAGGGCCTACGAGCAGTACTTC. Its protein product is CASSPRDRAYEQYF. The chain uses TRBV7-9 and TRBJ2-7, with 9 bases identical to TRBD1. The length of the CDR3 is 14 residues. V trimming: 5 bases; J trimming: 2 bases; junction bases outside the gene matches: 4. Germline CDR1 SEHNR, CDR2 FQNEAQ (reference sequence). Supplemented by reference TRBV7-9 and TRBJ2-7, the full variable domain reads DTGVSQNPRHKITKRGQNVTFRCDPISEHNRLYWYRQTLGQGPEFLTYFQNEAQLEKSRLLSDRFSAERPKGSFSTLEIQRTEQGDSAMYLCASSPRDRAYEQYFGPGTRLTVT.

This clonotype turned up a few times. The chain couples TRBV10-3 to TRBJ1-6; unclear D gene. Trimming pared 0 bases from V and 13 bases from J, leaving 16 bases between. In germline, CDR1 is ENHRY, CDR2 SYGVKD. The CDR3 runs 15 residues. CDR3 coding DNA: TGTGCCATCAGTGAGTCCGAGGTCCATCTGCTCCCCCTCCACTTT. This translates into CAISESEVHLLPLHF.

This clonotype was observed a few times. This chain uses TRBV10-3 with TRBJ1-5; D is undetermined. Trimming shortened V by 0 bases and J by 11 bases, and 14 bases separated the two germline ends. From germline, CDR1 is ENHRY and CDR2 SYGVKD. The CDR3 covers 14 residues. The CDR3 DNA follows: TGTGCCATCAGTGAGTCTACGGCGACCAAGGCCCAGCATTTT. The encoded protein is CAISESTATKAQHF.

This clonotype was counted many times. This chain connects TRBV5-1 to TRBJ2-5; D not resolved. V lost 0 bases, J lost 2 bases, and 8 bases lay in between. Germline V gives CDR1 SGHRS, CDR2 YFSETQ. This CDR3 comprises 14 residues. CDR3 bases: TGCGCCAGCAGCTTGGCCAAAATACAAGAGACCCAGTACTTC. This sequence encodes CASSLAKIQETQYF.

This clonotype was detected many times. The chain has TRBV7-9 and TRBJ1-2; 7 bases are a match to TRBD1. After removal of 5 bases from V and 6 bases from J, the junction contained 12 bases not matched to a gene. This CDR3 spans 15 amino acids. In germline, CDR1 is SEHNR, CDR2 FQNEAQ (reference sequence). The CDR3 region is CASSPAQDRAHGYTF. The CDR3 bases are TGTGCCAGCAGCCCAGCCCAAGACAGGGCCCATGGCTACACCTTC.

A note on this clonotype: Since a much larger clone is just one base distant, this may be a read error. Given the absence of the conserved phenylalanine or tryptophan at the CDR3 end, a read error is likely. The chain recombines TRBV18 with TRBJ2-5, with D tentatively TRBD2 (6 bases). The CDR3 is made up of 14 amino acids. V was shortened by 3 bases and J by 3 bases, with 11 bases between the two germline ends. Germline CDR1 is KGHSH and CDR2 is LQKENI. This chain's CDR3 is CASSPRTGEETQYL. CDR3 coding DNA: TGTGCCAGCTCACCTAGAACGGGGGAAGAGACCCAGTACCTC.

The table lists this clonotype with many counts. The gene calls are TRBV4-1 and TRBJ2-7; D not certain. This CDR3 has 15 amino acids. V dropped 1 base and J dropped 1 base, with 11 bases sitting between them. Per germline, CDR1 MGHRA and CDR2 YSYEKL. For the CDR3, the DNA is TGCGCCAGCAGCCAAGGTGAGACCCGATCCTACGAGCAGTACTTC. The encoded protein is CASSQGETRSYEQYF.

This CDR3 is CASSLAGWGAEAFF. The DNA for the CDR3 is TGTGCCAGCAGCTTAGCGGGGTGGGGGGCGGAAGCTTTCTTT. The V gene is TRBV7-9, the J gene TRBJ1-1; D might be TRBD1 (6 bases). CDR1 SEHNR and CDR2 FQNEAQ come from the germline V gene (reference sequence). The germline V and J ends were trimmed by 0 bases and 8 bases, with 13 bases remaining between them. The CDR3 consists of 14 residues.

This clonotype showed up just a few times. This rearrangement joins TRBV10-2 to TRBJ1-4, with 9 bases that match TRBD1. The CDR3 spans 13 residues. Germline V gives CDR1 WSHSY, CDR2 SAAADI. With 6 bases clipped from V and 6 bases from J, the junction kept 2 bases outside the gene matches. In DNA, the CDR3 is TGCGCCAGCAGCGGGACAGGGTATGAAAAACTGTTTTTT. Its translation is CASSGTGYEKLFF.

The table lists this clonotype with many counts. The CDR3, as DNA: TGTGCCAGCAGTCCGACCCCGGGGGGCAATCAGCCCCAGCATTTT. This sequence encodes CASSPTPGGNQPQHF. The V call is TRBV2, the J call TRBJ1-5, with TRBD1 as a possible D gene (5 bases). The CDR3 extends over 15 amino acids. The germline V gene has CDR1 SNHLY and CDR2 FYNNEI. Trimming left V 5 bases short and J 2 bases short, with 13 bases between.

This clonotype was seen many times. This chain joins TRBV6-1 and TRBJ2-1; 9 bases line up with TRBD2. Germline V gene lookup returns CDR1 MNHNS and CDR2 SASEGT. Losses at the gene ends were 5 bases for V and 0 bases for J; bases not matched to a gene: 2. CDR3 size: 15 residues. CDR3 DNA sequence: TGTGCCAGCAGTCTTAGCGGGGGCTCCTACAATGAGCAGTTCTTC. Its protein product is CASSLSGGSYNEQFF.

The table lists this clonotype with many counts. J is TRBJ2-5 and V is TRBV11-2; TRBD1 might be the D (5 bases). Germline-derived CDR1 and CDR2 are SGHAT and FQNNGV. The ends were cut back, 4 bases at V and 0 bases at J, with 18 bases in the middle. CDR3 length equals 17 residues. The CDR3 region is CASSSILGAHNQETQYF. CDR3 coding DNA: TGTGCCAGCAGCTCCATCCTTGGGGCGCACAACCAAGAGACCCAGTACTTC.

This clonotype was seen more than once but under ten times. This chain's CDR3 is CASSRTSGYEQFF. As DNA, the CDR3 is TGTGCCAGCAGCCGGACTAGCGGTTATGAGCAGTTCTTC. The rearrangement joins TRBV12-3 or TRBV12-4 to TRBJ2-1; 10 bases map to TRBD2. Losses at the gene ends were 6 bases for V and 8 bases for J; bases not matched to a gene: 4. The CDR3 length is 13 residues.

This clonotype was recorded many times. CDR3 amino acids: CASSPPRRGGQLRELFF. CDR3 nucleotide sequence: TGTGCCAGCAGTCCACCCCGGCGGGGGGGCCAATTGCGGGAGCTGTTTTTT. The chain couples TRBV27 to TRBJ2-2, with 9 bases matching TRBD2. J lost 9 bases, V lost 5 bases, and 16 bases had no gene match. The length of the CDR3 is 17 residues. Germline assignment: CDR1 MNHEY and CDR2 SMNVEV (reference sequence).